This T cell receptor beta chain was captured in a study of blood T cell repertoires in COVID-19. The ends lost 4 bases at V and 3 bases at J; junction bases unmatched: 7. The CDR3 totals 16 residues. CDR1 is SGHNT and CDR2 is YYREEE in the germline V gene (reference sequence). In the original analysis: Reference gene primer amplification gave estimated nucleated cell counts. Here immunoSEQ multiplex PCR was the method, and the copy in TCRdb shows in-frame clones only, minus some. The V and J calls and clone size were taken over from that table, and D and trimming were inferred from the DNA. The repertoire holds around 500,000 clones, with about nine tenths as singletons.

The clonotype comes from a woman aged 55-69 years who had recovered from COVID-19. Sample: PBMCs or T cells enriched from blood (not recorded which). The V and J genes are TRBV5-4 and TRBJ2-3, with 11 bases that match TRBD2. This CDR3 reads CASSLSLAGGTDTQYF. CDR3 nucleotides: TGTGCCAGCAGCCTATCCCTAGCGGGGGGAACAGATACGCAGTATTTT.